This TCR beta chain originates from a study of cytomegalovirus exposure and HLA in healthy donors. Findings and caveats of the study: In a later analysis, HLA-associated beta chains showed higher expansion and lower generation probabilities than comparable chains.

Germline V gives CDR1 GTSNPN, CDR2 SVGIG (reference sequence). V was cut by 4 bases and J by 0 bases, with 13 bases left in between. This CDR3 is 14 amino acids long. As concerns this clone: Its antigen is not known.

This PCR relied on a set of 60 Vbeta primers and 13 Jbeta primers. Sequencing was performed with immunoSEQ multiplex PCR; in TCRdb, only in-frame clones are kept and a portion is missing. The data hold over 200,000 clones, with approximately 78% observed a single time. The sample was PBMCs. The receptor was derived from a male donor in good health and CMV-seronegative. The chain employs TRBV30 and TRBJ2-7; D is unresolved. The CDR3 here is CAWTRQAPSYEQYF. The CDR3 bases are TGTGCCTGGACACGCCAGGCCCCCTCCTACGAGCAGTACTTC.